A single sample gave rise to the 30 T cell receptor beta chains below, sequenced in a study of shared clonotypes between healthy human individuals. Generated by immunoSEQ multiplex PCR, the TCRdb table keeps only in-frame clones and is missing some. In the table there are some 1.5 million clones, around 98% of which are singletons. Sample: naive CD4+ T cells sorted from blood. Stated subset: CD45RA+ positively selected. Receptors were obtained from a man under 40 in good health.

This chain joins TRBV5-6 and TRBJ2-7, with 9 bases matching TRBD2. In germline, CDR1 is SGHDT, CDR2 YYEEEE. V shed 4 bases, J shed 3 bases, and the junction held 14 bases outside the gene matches. The CDR3 extends over 17 amino acids. CDR3 DNA sequence: TGTGCCAGCAGCGAACTATCCGGGACTAGCTACTTCTACGAGCAGTACTTC. Amino acids: CASSELSGTSYFYEQYF.

The V call is TRBV4-1, the J call TRBJ2-1; TRBD2 is a possible D gene (5 bases). This CDR3 spans 19 amino acids. The germline V gene encodes CDR1 MGHRA and CDR2 YSYEKL. V was trimmed by 1 base and J by 4 bases, leaving 23 bases between them. The CDR3 bases are TGCGCCAGCAGCCAAGTTGACGTTCGAACACGAGGGTCTTACAATGAGCAGTTCTTC. Translated: CASSQVDVRTRGSYNEQFF.

The chain links TRBV12-5 to TRBJ2-1, with D possibly TRBD2 on 6 matching bases. Trimming took off 3 bases at V and 3 bases at J, with 12 bases between the two ends. Germline CDR1 reads LGHNT; CDR2 reads FRNRAP. This CDR3 is built from 15 residues. Written as DNA, the CDR3 is TGTGCTAGTGGTTTCCAGGACTACTACTACAATGAGCAGTTCTTC. Translation gives CASGFQDYYYNEQFF.

The V and J genes are TRBV2 and TRBJ2-7, with 9 bases identical to TRBD1. The V gene's germline CDR1 is SNHLY and CDR2 FYNNEI. The CDR3 sequence is 15 residues long. After removal of 3 bases from V and 4 bases from J, the junction contained 7 bases not matched to a gene. DNA of the CDR3: TGTGCCAGCAGTGAGACCGGGACAGGGATTTACGAGCAGTACTTC. It codes for CASSETGTGIYEQYF.

This chain uses TRBV6-5 with TRBJ1-3; D uncertain. This CDR3 is 14 amino acids long. Germline values: CDR1 MNHEY, CDR2 SVGAGI. The V end lost 10 bases, the J end lost 1 base, and 14 bases lay between the germline ends. CDR3 nucleotides: TGTGCCACCAGAAGGGTCTCATCTGGAAACACCATATATTTT. Protein: CATRRVSSGNTIYF.

The rearrangement uses TRBV5-6 and TRBJ2-1; 7 bases line up with TRBD2. Germline V gene lookup returns CDR1 SGHDT and CDR2 YYEEEE. The CDR3 runs to 17 residues. The V segment lost 0 bases and the J segment 1 base; nucleotides outside the gene matches: 7. CDR3 DNA: TGTGCCAGCAGCTTGGCGGCGGGAGTCCAGTCCTACAATGAGCAGTTCTTC. Translating gives CASSLAAGVQSYNEQFF.

The chain links TRBV14 to TRBJ2-1; 8 bases agree with TRBD2. The germline V gene encodes CDR1 SGHDN and CDR2 FVKESK. Trimming at V came to 4 bases and at J to 8 bases, leaving 13 bases not matched to a gene. This CDR3 comprises 16 residues. Written as DNA, the CDR3 is TGTGCCAGCAGCCCGTTCCGTGCGGGAGGAATGGATGAGCAGTTCTTC. Translated: CASSPFRAGGMDEQFF.

The chain uses TRBV2 and TRBJ2-7, with D unclear. V dropped 3 bases and J dropped 6 bases, with 15 bases sitting between them. Germline CDR1 reads SNHLY; CDR2 reads FYNNEI. The CDR3 covers 14 residues. The DNA for the CDR3 is TGTGCCAGCAGTGATATACTCCCCCCGGGCGAGCAGTACTTC. It specifies CASSDILPPGEQYF.

This rearrangement joins TRBV30 to TRBJ1-2, with D uncertain. This CDR3 is built from 13 residues. Germline loops: CDR1 GTSNPN, CDR2 SVGIG (reference sequence). Trimming cost V 0 bases and J 8 bases, with 13 bases left between them. The CDR3 protein is CAWSVLTAGGYTF. The CDR3 DNA is TGTGCCTGGAGTGTACTGACCGCGGGGGGCTACACCTTC.

Only one count was recorded for this clone. At the DNA level, this CDR3 is encoded by other sequences in the same sample as well. The gene calls are TRBV7-6 and TRBJ2-1; D possibly corresponds to TRBD2 (5 bases). Germline V gene lookup returns CDR1 SGHVS and CDR2 FNYEAQ. The V and J ends lost 1 base and 13 bases respectively, with 11 bases between them. This CDR3 is 12 amino acids long. Here the CDR3 DNA reads TGTGCCAGCAGCTTAGGCTTGGGAGAACAGTTCTTC. Its protein is CASSLGLGEQFF.

The gene calls are TRBV28 and TRBJ1-2; perhaps TRBD1 as D (6 bases). From germline, CDR1 is MDHEN and CDR2 SYDVKM. This CDR3 has 12 amino acids. Trimming took off 8 bases at V and 3 bases at J, with 10 bases between the two ends. The CDR3 sequence: CASQRQDYGYTF. In DNA, the CDR3 is TGTGCCAGCCAGAGACAGGACTATGGCTACACCTTC.

The CDR3 DNA is TGTGCCAGCTCGCTAGACAGGGCTAGCAATCAGCCCCAGCATTTT. It is translated as CASSLDRASNQPQHF. This rearrangement joins TRBV18 to TRBJ1-5; 7 bases are a match to TRBD1. The CDR3 runs 15 residues. The germline V gene has CDR1 KGHSH and CDR2 LQKENI. Unmatched junction bases numbered 5, after V lost 6 bases and J lost 0 bases. Together with reference TRBV18 and TRBJ1-5, the CDR3 gives the full variable domain: NAGVMQNPRHLVRRRGQEARLRCSPMKGHSHVYWYRQLPEEGLKFMVYLQKENIIDESGMPKERFSAEFPKEGPSILRIQQVVRGDSAAYFCASSLDRASNQPQHFGDGTRLSIL.

The V call is TRBV2, the J call TRBJ1-2; 9 nucleotides agree with TRBD1. V was clipped by 7 bases and J by 7 bases; unmatched bases: 10. CDR1 is SNHLY, CDR2 FYNNEI, per germline. The CDR3 has 14 amino acids. Here the CDR3 DNA reads TGTGCCAGCAAAAGGGACAGGGTGGCGGGTGGCTACACCTTC. Protein product: CASKRDRVAGGYTF.

V usage is TRBV28 and J usage is TRBJ1-1; 9 bases agree with TRBD1. Germline trimming cut 2 bases from V and 3 bases from J; bases unmatched to any gene: 1. There are 14 residues in the CDR3. Germline-derived CDR1 and CDR2 are MDHEN and SYDVKM. CDR3 in amino acids: CASSLGDRDTEAFF. The CDR3 nucleotides read TGTGCCAGCAGTTTAGGGGACAGGGACACTGAAGCTTTCTTT.

The chain carries TRBV5-6 and TRBJ2-3, with 14 nucleotides matching TRBD2. The CDR3 extends over 15 amino acids. The germline gives CDR1 SGHDT, CDR2 YYEEEE. The ends lost 4 bases at V and 5 bases at J; junction bases unmatched: 3. This CDR3 reads CASSRGLAGGDTQYF. In nucleotides, the CDR3 is TGTGCCAGCAGCCGCGGACTAGCGGGAGGAGATACGCAGTATTTT.

V usage is TRBV19 and J usage is TRBJ2-2; the D is unclear. CDR1 is LNHDA and CDR2 is SQIVND in the germline V gene (reference sequence). Trimming removed 5 bases at V and 2 bases at J, with 18 bases between. The CDR3 runs to 17 residues. The DNA of the CDR3 is TGTGCCAGTAGTGCACACGCCTATGGAGCCAACACCGGGGAGCTGTTTTTT. This sequence encodes CASSAHAYGANTGELFF.

The V and J genes are TRBV19 and TRBJ1-5, with D unresolved. The CDR3 runs to 13 residues. Per germline, CDR1 LNHDA and CDR2 SQIVND (reference sequence). Deletions cut 8 bases from V and 5 bases from J, with 13 bases between. The chain's CDR3 is CASRPTEYQPQHF. For the CDR3, the DNA is TGTGCCAGTCGACCTACTGAATATCAGCCCCAGCATTTT.

About this clone: Other DNA sequences in the same sample also yield this CDR3. The genes are TRBV11-2 and TRBJ2-2; D uncertain. Trimming left V 2 bases short and J 5 bases short, with 6 bases between. The CDR3 totals 13 residues. CDR1 is SGHAT and CDR2 is FQNNGV in the germline V gene. The CDR3 DNA follows: TGTGCCAGCAGCTTAAAGGGAACCGGGGAGCTGTTTTTT. Translation gives CASSLKGTGELFF.

The genes are TRBV15 and TRBJ2-2, with D possibly being TRBD1 (6 bases). Trimming shortened V by 1 base and J by 6 bases, and 12 bases separated the two germline ends. The CDR3 totals 15 residues. CDR1 and CDR2 from the germline V gene are LNHNV and YYDKDF (reference sequence). CDR3 sequence: CATSRATGRSGELFF. CDR3 coding DNA: TGTGCCACCAGCAGAGCAACAGGGCGGTCCGGGGAGCTGTTTTTT.

This chain links TRBV29-1 with TRBJ2-7; 7 bases map to TRBD1. The CDR3 runs to 12 residues. J was trimmed by 3 bases and V by 6 bases; bases with no gene match: 5. Germline CDR1 SQVTM, CDR2 ANQGSEA. CDR3 loop: CSVLTGNYEQYF. CDR3 bases: TGCAGCGTCCTGACAGGGAACTACGAGCAGTACTTC.

The V and J genes are TRBV21-1 and TRBJ2-2; the D call TRBD1 from the table was never checked on the DNA. TRBV21-1 is listed as a pseudogene. The CDR3 is 14 amino acids. CDR3 region: CASSRGPNTGELFF. CDR3 nucleotide sequence: TGTGCCAGCAGCAGGGGGCCCAACACCGGGGAGCTGTTTTTT.

J is TRBJ2-7 and V is TRBV5-1; 8 bases map to TRBD2. The CDR3 loop spans 16 amino acids. V dropped 4 bases and J dropped 2; count of bases not matched to a gene: 11. Germline CDR1 SGHRS, CDR2 YFSETQ. CDR3 in amino acids: CASSPRLASLAYEQYF. CDR3 nucleotide sequence: TGCGCCAGCAGCCCCCGACTAGCGAGCCTTGCCTACGAGCAGTACTTC.

The V and J genes are TRBV2 and TRBJ2-7, with 10 positions matching TRBD1. The germline CDR1 and CDR2 sequences are SNHLY and FYNNEI. The CDR3 is 14 residues long. The J segment lost 2 bases and the V segment lost 8 bases, leaving 6 bases of the junction unmatched. CDR3 sequence (DNA): TGTGCCAGCCGTCGGACAGGGGGTGCCTACGAGCAGTACTTC. Translating it yields CASRRTGGAYEQYF. Full variable domain (remainder filled in from reference TRBV2 and TRBJ2-7): EPEVTQTPSHQVTQMGQEVILRCVPISNHLYFYWYRQILGQKVEFLVSFYNNEISEKSEIFDDQFSVERPDGSNFTLKIRSTKLEDSAMYFCASRRTGGAYEQYFGPGTRLTVT.

A word on this clone: This CDR3 fails to terminate in the conserved phenylalanine or tryptophan, so it likely reflects a read error. The DNA is left out, because the CDR3 cannot be placed on it with certainty; the CDR3 is given as TCRdb lists it. The CDR3 here is CASSEQLLNL. The chain combines TRBV6-1 with TRBJ1-1. Germline assignment: CDR1 MNHNS and CDR2 SASEGT. The CDR3 numbers 10 amino acids, ends counted.

About this clone: Other DNA sequences of this sample code for an identical CDR3. This chain connects TRBV18 to TRBJ2-7; the match to TRBD1 covers 7 bases. The trim removed 3 bases at V and 1 base at J, leaving 0 bases unmatched. The CDR3 extends over 13 amino acids. Germline lookup yields CDR1 KGHSH and CDR2 LQKENI. The CDR3 DNA is TGTGCCAGCTCACCGGGACAGTCCTACGAGCAGTACTTC. As protein: CASSPGQSYEQYF. The full variable domain, in which reference TRBV18 and TRBJ2-7 provide the parts outside the CDR3, is NAGVMQNPRHLVRRRGQEARLRCSPMKGHSHVYWYRQLPEEGLKFMVYLQKENIIDESGMPKERFSAEFPKEGPSILRIQQVVRGDSAAYFCASSPGQSYEQYFGPGTRLTVT.

CDR3 sequence (DNA): TGTGCCAGCACCAGGACTAGCGGGAGCAAGACCCAGTACTTC. Its translation: CASTRTSGSKTQYF. The rearrangement links TRBV9 to TRBJ2-5, with TRBD2 matching over 13 bases. Germline-derived CDR1 and CDR2 are SGDLS and YYNGEE. The CDR3 contains 14 residues. V lost 6 bases and J lost 6; bases outside the gene matches: 5.

The rearrangement links TRBV2 to TRBJ1-4, with 7 bases lining up with TRBD1. Germline V CDR1 and CDR2: SNHLY, FYNNEI. J gave up 1 base and V 10 bases, and 3 bases lay outside the gene matches. The CDR3 loop spans 13 amino acids. The CDR3 loop reads CANQGETNEKLFF. As DNA, the CDR3 is TGTGCCAACCAGGGGGAAACTAATGAAAAACTGTTTTTT.

V gene TRBV7-9 combines with J gene TRBJ2-3, with 11 bases fitting TRBD2. This CDR3 has 18 amino acids. J gave up 3 bases and V 1 base, and 9 bases lay outside the gene matches. Germline CDR1 is SEHNR and CDR2 is FQNEAQ (reference sequence). The CDR3 is CASSLVRLAGGGTDTQYF. In nucleotides, the CDR3 is TGTGCCAGCAGCTTAGTACGGCTAGCGGGGGGAGGGACAGATACGCAGTATTTT.

The chain has TRBV6-5 and TRBJ1-1; 7 nucleotides line up with TRBD1. CDR1 and CDR2 from the germline V gene are MNHEY and SVGAGI. CDR3 length: 14 amino acids. The J segment lost 5 bases and the V segment lost 5 bases, leaving 8 bases of the junction unmatched. CDR3 sequence reads: CASSLDRVVTEAFF. DNA of the CDR3: TGTGCCAGCAGTCTTGACAGGGTCGTGACTGAAGCTTTCTTT.

This rearrangement joins TRBV25-1 to TRBJ2-7, with D unresolved. This CDR3 comprises 11 residues. Trimming left V 4 bases short and J 5 bases short, with 6 bases between. Germline V gene data show CDR1 as MGHDK and CDR2 as SYGVNS. CDR3 sequence (DNA): TGTGCCAGCAGTGGAATCGACGAGCAGTACTTC. Amino acids: CASSGIDEQYF.